The clone carrying this T cell receptor beta chain was detected a few times. With V trimmed by 7 bases and J by 7 bases, 8 bases remained unmatched. The CDR3 totals 14 residues. This sample stems from a study of blood T cells in healthy people across ages. The use of a sample-barcoded 5' primer and a J-beta primer mix characterized a second PCR of about 7 to 12 cycles. Each CDR3 protein gets one entry after TCRdb re-called the 5' RACE reads with MiXCR. The sample shows 2 million or so distinct CDR3 sequences, 49% of them seen only once. Sequencing used blood. This TCR derives from a woman aged 40 to 55 in good health. This chain connects TRBV12-3 or TRBV12-4 to TRBJ1-2, with 11 bases matching TRBD1. CDR3 coding DNA: TGTGCCAGCACGCCGGGACAGGGGGGTGTTGGCTACACCTTC. The encoded protein is CASTPGQGGVGYTF.